The next 11 T cell receptor beta chains were all read from a single sample in a study of human T cells and chemical hapten exposure. One entry per CDR3 protein, called by TCRdb with MiXCR from the RACE reads. The sample contains some 77,000 distinct CDR3 sequences, about 9.2% of which appear only once. The sample's time point: healthy volunteer bleed at 6 weeks. It was from unfractionated whole blood that total RNA was extracted. Sequenced material: whole blood. Receptors originate from a female donor in good health. Some clones in this sample may be carry-over from other donors' samples.

The DNA of the CDR3 is TGTGCCAGCAGAGAGTATTCCGGGACAGGGGGTTTGGGCAATCAGCCCCAGCATTTT. This sequence encodes CASREYSGTGGLGNQPQHF. V is TRBV6-1 and J is TRBJ1-5; 11 bases are a match to TRBD1. The trim removed 6 bases at V and 2 bases at J, leaving 15 bases unmatched. Germline CDR1 and CDR2: MNHNS and SASEGT. CDR3 length: 19 residues.

At least ten counts were recorded for this clonotype. V is TRBV5-6 and J is TRBJ1-5; D call uncertain. Trimming stripped 4 bases from V and 5 bases from J, with 10 bases between. CDR3 length: 13 amino acids. Germline values: CDR1 SGHDT, CDR2 YYEEEE. The CDR3 DNA reads as TGTGCCAGCAGCATGTTCGGCCATCAGCCCCAGCATTTT. Protein sequence: CASSMFGHQPQHF.

This clonotype was seen ten or more times. The chain couples TRBV28 to TRBJ2-7; D tentatively fits TRBD1 or TRBD2 (5 bases each). Trimming left V 6 bases short and J 2 bases short, with 14 bases between. CDR1 MDHEN and CDR2 SYDVKM come from the germline V gene. This CDR3 has 14 residues. Here the CDR3 reads CASSRPRGPYEQYF. CDR3 nucleotides: TGTGCCAGCAGCCGTCCTAGGGGACCCTACGAGCAGTACTTC.

This clonotype has at least ten counts. This chain links TRBV20-1 with TRBJ1-2; D gene unclear. The V gene lost 4 bases and the J gene lost 4 bases, with 16 bases spanning the gap. CDR1 is DFQATT and CDR2 is SNEGSKA in the germline V gene (reference sequence). The CDR3 length is 14 residues. The CDR3 DNA reads TGCAGTGCTAACAAGCTAGGAGGGAGCTATGGCTACACCTTC. Translating gives CSANKLGGSYGYTF.

The chain recombines TRBV23-1 with TRBJ2-2; unclear D gene. TRBV23-1 is marked as an open reading frame, function uncertain. The V and J ends lost 1 base and 4 bases respectively, with 10 bases between them. This CDR3 spans 15 amino acids. The DNA of the CDR3 is TGCGCCAGCAGTCAATACGAAGGGTTCACCGGGGAGCTGTTTTTT. Protein: CASSQYEGFTGELFF.

There are a few counts of this clonotype. The chain uses TRBV12-3 or TRBV12-4 and TRBJ1-5, with D tentatively TRBD1 (6 bases). Trimming took 5 bases from V and 0 from J, leaving 17 bases between them. This CDR3 has 17 amino acids. The CDR3 region has the DNA TGTGCCAGCAGTCTTCGGACAGAGACGAATAGCAATCAGCCCCAGCATTTT. Amino acid sequence: CASSLRTETNSNQPQHF.

This clonotype was seen a handful of times. This sequence joins TRBV27 and TRBJ2-7, with 8 bases aligning to TRBD1. Germline loops: CDR1 MNHEY, CDR2 SMNVEV (reference sequence). CDR3 length: 16 residues. J was trimmed by 3 bases and V by 5 bases; bases with no gene match: 12. This CDR3 is CASSPFYRGANYEQYF. CDR3 in DNA: TGTGCCAGCAGTCCGTTCTACAGGGGGGCCAACTACGAGCAGTACTTC.

This clonotype showed up many times. The chain couples TRBV6-5 to TRBJ2-3; 7 bases match TRBD2. The V segment lost 3 bases and the J segment 4 bases; nucleotides outside the gene matches: 4. Germline CDR1 MNHEY, CDR2 SVGAGI. The length of the CDR3 is 14 residues. In DNA, the CDR3 is TGTGCCAGCAGTTATTGGGGGGGGTCAGATACGCAGTATTTT. It yields the protein CASSYWGGSDTQYF.

This clonotype occurred a few times. The rearrangement joins TRBV11-2 to TRBJ2-3; possibly TRBD2 for D (6 bases). The CDR3 spans 15 residues. The ends were cut back, 5 bases at V and 0 bases at J, with 12 bases in the middle. Germline CDR1 reads SGHAT; CDR2 reads FQNNGV. CDR3 bases: TGTGCCAGCAGCCAACTAGCAATTAGCACAGATACGCAGTATTTT. Amino acids: CASSQLAISTDTQYF.

This clonotype was recorded at least ten times. The V gene is TRBV27, the J gene TRBJ1-1, with D possibly being TRBD1 (5 bases). Germline values: CDR1 MNHEY, CDR2 SMNVEV (reference sequence). The CDR3 extends over 16 amino acids. With 5 bases removed from V and 3 bases from J, the gap between germline ends came to 19 bases. In DNA, the CDR3 is TGTGCCAGCAGTCCAAGCCAGGGAGATTATGACACTGAAGCTTTCTTT. Encoded protein: CASSPSQGDYDTEAFF.

A few counts support this clonotype. The CDR3 DNA reads as TGTGCCAGCAGCCAACCAGGGTTGAGGGAAAAACTGTTTTTT. Protein: CASSQPGLREKLFF. The V and J genes are TRBV4-2 and TRBJ1-4; TRBD1 is a possible D gene (5 bases). This CDR3 is 14 amino acids long. Trimming removed 2 bases at V and 8 bases at J, with 12 bases between. Per the germline V gene, CDR1 is LGHNA and CDR2 is YNFKEQ.